The rows below give T cell receptor beta chains drawn from one sample of a study of PD-L1 blockade in urothelial cancer. Clones were sequenced by immunoSEQ multiplex PCR, and TCRdb holds only the in-frame ones, with some missing. The table includes under 100,000 clones, 85% to 90% detected once. Sequences were derived from PBMCs, sampled around atezolizumab (anti-PD-L1) treatment. The receptors originated from a man aged 55 to 69 with urothelial cancer. CDR3s include the opening cysteine and the closing phenylalanine or tryptophan.

v_gene	j_gene	CDR3aa
TRBV10-3	TRBJ1-2	CAISESGGVSYGYTF
TRBV6-5	TRBJ1-1	CASRQGDTEAFF
TRBV5-1	TRBJ2-2	CASSLAQGATGELFF
TRBV30	TRBJ1-2	CAWSVLGETMYGYTF
TRBV4-1	TRBJ2-1	CASSQDRLGAGGRDEQFF
TRBV6-4	TRBJ2-1	CASSERGDYNEQFF
TRBV15	TRBJ2-1	CATSRDRLPGQGYFF
TRBV7-9	TRBJ1-1	CASSLVSSTEAFF
TRBV7-2	TRBJ2-2	CASSLAGTNTGELFF
TRBV5-4	TRBJ2-3	CASSLGGAGADTQYF
TRBV6-5	TRBJ1-6	CASSYSVGEDSPLHF
TRBV11-2	TRBJ1-5	CASSRDWDQPQHF
TRBV27	TRBJ1-2	CASSFSPDRVGYTF
TRBV11-3	TRBJ2-7	CASNHRDRGYEQYF
TRBV5-4	TRBJ2-3	CASISGRRTDTQYF
TRBV9	TRBJ1-3	CASSVEQRGTGNTIYF
TRBV7-2	TRBJ2-5	CASSQTYRDQETQYF
TRBV27	TRBJ2-7	CASSFAQGQGSYEQYF
TRBV5-1	TRBJ2-1	CASSLLQFSNEQFF
TRBV5-4	TRBJ1-1	CASRAEGQGATEAFF